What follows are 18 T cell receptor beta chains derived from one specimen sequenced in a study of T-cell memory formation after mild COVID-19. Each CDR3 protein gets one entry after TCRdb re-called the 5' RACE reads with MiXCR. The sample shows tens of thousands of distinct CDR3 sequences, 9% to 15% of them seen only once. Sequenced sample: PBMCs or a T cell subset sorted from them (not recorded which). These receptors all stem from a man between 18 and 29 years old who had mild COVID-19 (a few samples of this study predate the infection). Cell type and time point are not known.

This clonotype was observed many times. This CDR3 reads CASSQPTGGGETQYF. Written as DNA, the CDR3 is TGTGCCAGCAGTCAGCCGACAGGGGGCGGAGAGACCCAGTACTTC. This chain joins TRBV25-1 and TRBJ2-5; 10 bases are shared with TRBD1. Germline CDR1 and CDR2: MGHDK and SYGVNS. With 5 bases clipped from V and 4 bases from J, the junction kept 7 bases outside the gene matches. CDR3 size: 15 residues.

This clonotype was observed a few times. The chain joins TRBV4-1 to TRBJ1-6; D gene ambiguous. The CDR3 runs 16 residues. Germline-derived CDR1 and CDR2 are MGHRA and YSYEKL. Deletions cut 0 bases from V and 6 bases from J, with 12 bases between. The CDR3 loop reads CASSQEAAAFNSPLHF. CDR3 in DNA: TGCGCCAGCAGCCAAGAGGCGGCGGCATTTAATTCACCCCTCCACTTT.

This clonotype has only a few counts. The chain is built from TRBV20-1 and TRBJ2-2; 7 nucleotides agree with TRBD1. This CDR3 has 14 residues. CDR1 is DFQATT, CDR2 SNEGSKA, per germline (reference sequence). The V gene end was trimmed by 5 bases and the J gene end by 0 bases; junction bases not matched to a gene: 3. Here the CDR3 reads CSASGTANTGELFF. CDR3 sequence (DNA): TGCAGTGCTTCCGGGACAGCGAACACCGGGGAGCTGTTTTTT.

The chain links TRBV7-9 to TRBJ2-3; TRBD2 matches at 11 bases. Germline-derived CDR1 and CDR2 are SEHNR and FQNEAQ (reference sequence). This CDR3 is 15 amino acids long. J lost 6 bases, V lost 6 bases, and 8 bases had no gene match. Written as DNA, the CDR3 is TGTGCCAGCAGTCTTACTAGCGGGGGAGTTGATACGCAGTATTTT. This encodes CASSLTSGGVDTQYF.

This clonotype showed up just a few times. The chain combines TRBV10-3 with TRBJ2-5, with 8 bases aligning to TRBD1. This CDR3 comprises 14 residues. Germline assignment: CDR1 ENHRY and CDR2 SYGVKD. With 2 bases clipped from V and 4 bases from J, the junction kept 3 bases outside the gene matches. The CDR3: CAISEDRGIETQYF. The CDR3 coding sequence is TGTGCCATCAGTGAGGACAGGGGTATAGAGACCCAGTACTTC.

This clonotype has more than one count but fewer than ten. In DNA form, the CDR3 reads TGCAGTGCTAGAGACGGGGGCAGGGGCGAAGAGACCCAGTACTTC. It encodes CSARDGGRGEETQYF. The chain couples TRBV20-1 to TRBJ2-5, with D possibly being TRBD1 or TRBD2 (6 bases each). Trimming took 0 bases from V and 3 from J, leaving 14 bases between them. The length of the CDR3 is 15 residues. Germline loops: CDR1 DFQATT, CDR2 SNEGSKA (reference sequence).

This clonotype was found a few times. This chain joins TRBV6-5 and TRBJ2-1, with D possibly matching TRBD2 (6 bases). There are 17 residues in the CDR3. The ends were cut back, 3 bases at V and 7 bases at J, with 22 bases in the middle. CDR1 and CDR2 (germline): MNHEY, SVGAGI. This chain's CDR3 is CASSYLGGGTGGNEQFF. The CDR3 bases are TGTGCCAGCAGTTATCTTGGCGGCGGGACGGGTGGAAATGAGCAGTTCTTC.

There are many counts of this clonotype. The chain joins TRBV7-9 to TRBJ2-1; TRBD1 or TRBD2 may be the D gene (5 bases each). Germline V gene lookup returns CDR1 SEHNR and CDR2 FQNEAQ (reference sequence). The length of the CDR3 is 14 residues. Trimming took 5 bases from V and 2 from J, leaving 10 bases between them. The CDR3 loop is CASSRDGTYNEQFF. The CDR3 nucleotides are TGTGCCAGCAGCCGGGACGGCACCTACAATGAGCAGTTCTTC.

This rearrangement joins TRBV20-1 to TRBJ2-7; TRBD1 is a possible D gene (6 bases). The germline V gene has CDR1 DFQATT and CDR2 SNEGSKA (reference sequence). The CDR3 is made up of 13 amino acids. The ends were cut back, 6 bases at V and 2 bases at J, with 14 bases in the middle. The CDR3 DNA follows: TGCAGTGCCCGAACAGGGACAACCTACGAGCAGTACGTC. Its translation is CSARTGTTYEQYV.

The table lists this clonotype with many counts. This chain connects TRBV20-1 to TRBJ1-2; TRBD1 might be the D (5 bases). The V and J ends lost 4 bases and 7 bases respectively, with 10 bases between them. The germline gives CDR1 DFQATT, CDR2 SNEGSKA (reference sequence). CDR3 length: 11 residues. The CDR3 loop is CSATGSGGYTF. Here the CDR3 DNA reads TGCAGTGCTACAGGGTCGGGTGGCTACACCTTC.

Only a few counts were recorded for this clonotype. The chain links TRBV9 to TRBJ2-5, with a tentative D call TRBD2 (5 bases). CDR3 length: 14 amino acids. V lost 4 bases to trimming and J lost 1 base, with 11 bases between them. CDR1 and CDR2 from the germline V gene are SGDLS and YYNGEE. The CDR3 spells CASSIGVAQETQYF. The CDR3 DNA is TGTGCCAGCAGCATCGGGGTCGCCCAAGAGACCCAGTACTTC.

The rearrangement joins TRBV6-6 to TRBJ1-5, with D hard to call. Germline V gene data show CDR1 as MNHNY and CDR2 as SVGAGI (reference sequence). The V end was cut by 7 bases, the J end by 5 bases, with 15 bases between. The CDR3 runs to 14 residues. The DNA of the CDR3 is TGTGCCAGCACCCCGAGGGCAGGAGATCAGCCCCAGCATTTT. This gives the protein CASTPRAGDQPQHF.

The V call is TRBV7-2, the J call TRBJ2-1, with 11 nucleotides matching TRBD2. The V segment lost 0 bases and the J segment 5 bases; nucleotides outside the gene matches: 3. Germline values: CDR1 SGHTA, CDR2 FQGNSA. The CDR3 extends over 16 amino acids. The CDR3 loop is CASSLAGTSGNNEQFF. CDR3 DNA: TGTGCCAGCAGCTTAGCAGGGACTAGCGGCAACAATGAGCAGTTCTTC.

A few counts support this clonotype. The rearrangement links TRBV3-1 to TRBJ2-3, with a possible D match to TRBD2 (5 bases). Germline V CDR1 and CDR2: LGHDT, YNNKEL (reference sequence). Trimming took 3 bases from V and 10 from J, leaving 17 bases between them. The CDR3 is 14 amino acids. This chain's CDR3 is CASSHWASGYAQYF. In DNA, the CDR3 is TGTGCCAGCAGCCACTGGGCCTCGGGGTATGCGCAGTATTTT.

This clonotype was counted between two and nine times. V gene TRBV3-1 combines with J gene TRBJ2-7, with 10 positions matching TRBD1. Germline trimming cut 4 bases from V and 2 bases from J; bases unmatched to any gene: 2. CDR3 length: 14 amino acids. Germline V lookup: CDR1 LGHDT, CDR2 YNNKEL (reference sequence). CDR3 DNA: TGTGCCAGCAGCCTCGACAGGGGGCCCTACGAGCAGTACTTC. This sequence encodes CASSLDRGPYEQYF.

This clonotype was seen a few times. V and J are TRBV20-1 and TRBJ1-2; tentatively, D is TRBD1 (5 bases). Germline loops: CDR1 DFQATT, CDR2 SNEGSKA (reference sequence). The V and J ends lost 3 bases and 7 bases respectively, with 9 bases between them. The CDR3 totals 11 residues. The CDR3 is CSARRGFGYTF. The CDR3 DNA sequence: TGCAGTGCTAGGCGGGGCTTTGGCTACACCTTC.

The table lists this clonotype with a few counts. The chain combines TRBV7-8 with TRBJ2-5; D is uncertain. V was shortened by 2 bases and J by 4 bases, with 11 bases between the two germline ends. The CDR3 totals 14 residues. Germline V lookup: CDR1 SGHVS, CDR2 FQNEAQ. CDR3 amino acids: CASSLWKRSETQYF. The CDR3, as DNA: TGTGCCAGCAGCTTATGGAAGCGATCAGAGACCCAGTACTTC.

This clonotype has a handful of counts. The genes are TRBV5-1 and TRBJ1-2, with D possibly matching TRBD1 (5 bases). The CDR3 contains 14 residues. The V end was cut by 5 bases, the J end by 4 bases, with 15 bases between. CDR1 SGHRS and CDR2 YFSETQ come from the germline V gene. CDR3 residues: CASRQGPSSYGYTF. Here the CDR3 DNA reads TGCGCCAGCAGGCAGGGTCCTTCATCCTATGGCTACACCTTC.